This T cell receptor beta chain is from a study of T cell responses to AZD1222 COVID-19 vaccine. Study results and limitations: Breadth and depth of Spike-specific TCRs rose after two AZD1222 doses.

For this clone: Its antigen is unidentified.

Method: immunoSEQ multiplex PCR; TCRdb's copy keeps in-frame clones and lacks some. The data show just over 30,000 clones, more than 75% seen once. This CDR3 comprises 13 residues. V dropped 5 bases and J dropped 4 bases, with 6 bases sitting between them. Germline values: CDR1 MNHEY, CDR2 SMNVEV (reference sequence). The chain joins TRBV27 to TRBJ1-6, with D uncertain. This specimen was peripheral blood, taken 28 days after the second AZD1222 dose. This clonotype originated in an adult who received the AZD1222 COVID-19 vaccine. The CDR3 DNA is TGTGCCAGCAGTAACAGTTATAATTCACCCCTCCACTTT. Its translation: CASSNSYNSPLHF.